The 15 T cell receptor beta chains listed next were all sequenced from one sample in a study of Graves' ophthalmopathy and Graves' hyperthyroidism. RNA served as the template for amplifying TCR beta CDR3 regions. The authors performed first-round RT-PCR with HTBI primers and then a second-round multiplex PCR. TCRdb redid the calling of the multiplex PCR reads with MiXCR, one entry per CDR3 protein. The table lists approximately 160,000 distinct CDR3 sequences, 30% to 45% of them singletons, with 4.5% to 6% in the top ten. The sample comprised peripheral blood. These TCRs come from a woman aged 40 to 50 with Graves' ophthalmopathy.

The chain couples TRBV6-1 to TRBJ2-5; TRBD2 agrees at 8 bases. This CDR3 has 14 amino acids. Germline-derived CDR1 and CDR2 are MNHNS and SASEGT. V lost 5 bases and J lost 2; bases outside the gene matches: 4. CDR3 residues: CASSTRGGQETQYF. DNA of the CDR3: TGTGCCAGCAGTACCCGCGGGGGGCAAGAGACCCAGTACTTC.

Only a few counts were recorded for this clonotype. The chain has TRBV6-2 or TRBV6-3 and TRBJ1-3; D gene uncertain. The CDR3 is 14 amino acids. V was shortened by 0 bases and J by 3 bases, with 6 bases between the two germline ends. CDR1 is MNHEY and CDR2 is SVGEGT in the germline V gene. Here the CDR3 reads CASSYSARGNTIYF. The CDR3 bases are TGTGCCAGCAGTTACTCGGCACGTGGAAACACCATATATTTT.

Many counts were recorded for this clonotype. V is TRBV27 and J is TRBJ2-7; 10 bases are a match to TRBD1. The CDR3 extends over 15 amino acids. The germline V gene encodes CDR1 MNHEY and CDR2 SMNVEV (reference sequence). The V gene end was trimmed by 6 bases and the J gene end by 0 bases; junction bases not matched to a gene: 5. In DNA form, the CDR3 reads TGTGCCAGCAGGAAGGACAGGGGGAGCTCCTACGAGCAGTACTTC. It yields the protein CASRKDRGSSYEQYF.

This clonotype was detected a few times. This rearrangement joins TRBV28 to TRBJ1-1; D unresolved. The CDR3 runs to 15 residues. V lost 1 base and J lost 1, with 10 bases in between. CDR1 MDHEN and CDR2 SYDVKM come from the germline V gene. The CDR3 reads CASSLFGTENTEAFF. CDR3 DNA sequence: TGTGCCAGCAGTTTATTCGGCACAGAGAACACTGAAGCTTTCTTT.

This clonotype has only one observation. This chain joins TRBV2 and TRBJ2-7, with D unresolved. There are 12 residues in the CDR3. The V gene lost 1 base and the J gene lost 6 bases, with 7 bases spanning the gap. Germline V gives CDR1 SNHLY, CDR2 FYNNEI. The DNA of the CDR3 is TGTGCCAGCAGTGAAGGACTGGGCGAGCAGTACTTC. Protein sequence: CASSEGLGEQYF.

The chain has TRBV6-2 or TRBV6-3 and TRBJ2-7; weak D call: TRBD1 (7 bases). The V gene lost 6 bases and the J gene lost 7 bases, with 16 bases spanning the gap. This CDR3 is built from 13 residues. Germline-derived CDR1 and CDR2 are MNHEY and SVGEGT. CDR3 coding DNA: TGTGCCAGCAGGCGGGACAGCCTGGGGGAGCAGTACTTC. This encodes CASRRDSLGEQYF.

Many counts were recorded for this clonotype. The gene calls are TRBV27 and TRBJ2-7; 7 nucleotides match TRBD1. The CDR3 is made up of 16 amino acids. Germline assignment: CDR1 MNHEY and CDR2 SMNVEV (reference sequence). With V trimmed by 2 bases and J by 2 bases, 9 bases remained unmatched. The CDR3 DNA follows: TGTGCCAGCAGTTTAAAGGATCCGGGACAGACCTACGAGCAGTACTTC. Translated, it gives CASSLKDPGQTYEQYF.

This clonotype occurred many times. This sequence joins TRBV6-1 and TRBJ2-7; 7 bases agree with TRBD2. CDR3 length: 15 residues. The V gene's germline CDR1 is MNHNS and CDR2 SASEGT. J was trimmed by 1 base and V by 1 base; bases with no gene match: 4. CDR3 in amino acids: CASSEVAGDSYEQYF. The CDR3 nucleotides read TGTGCCAGCAGTGAAGTAGCGGGCGATTCCTACGAGCAGTACTTC.

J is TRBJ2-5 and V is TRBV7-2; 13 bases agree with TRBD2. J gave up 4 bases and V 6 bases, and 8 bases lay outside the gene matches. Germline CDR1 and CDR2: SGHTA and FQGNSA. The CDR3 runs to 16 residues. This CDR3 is CASSTPGLAGRETQYF. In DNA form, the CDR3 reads TGTGCCAGCAGTACTCCGGGACTAGCGGGGAGAGAGACCCAGTACTTC.

The CDR3 bases are TGTGCCAGCAGTTCCCCTTGGGTGACTGAAGCTTTCTTT. This encodes CASSSPWVTEAFF. The chain uses TRBV28 and TRBJ1-1; D is unresolved. Germline V gene data show CDR1 as MDHEN and CDR2 as SYDVKM. V shed 4 bases and J shed 5 bases, with 11 bases lying between them. This CDR3 region has 13 residues.

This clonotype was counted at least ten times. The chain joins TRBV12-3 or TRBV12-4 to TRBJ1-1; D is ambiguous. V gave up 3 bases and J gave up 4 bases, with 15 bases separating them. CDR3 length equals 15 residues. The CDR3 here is CASSLFPELGTEAFF. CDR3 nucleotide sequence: TGTGCCAGCAGTTTGTTCCCGGAACTCGGCACTGAAGCTTTCTTT.

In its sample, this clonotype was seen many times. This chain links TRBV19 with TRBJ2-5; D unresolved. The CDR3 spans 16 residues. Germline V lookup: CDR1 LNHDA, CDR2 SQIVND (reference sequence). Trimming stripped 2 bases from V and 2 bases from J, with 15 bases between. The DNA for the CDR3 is TGTGCCAGTAGTATACTGGTAACCACTCCTCAAGAGACCCAGTACTTC. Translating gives CASSILVTTPQETQYF. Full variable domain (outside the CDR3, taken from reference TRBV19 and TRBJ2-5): DGGITQSPKYLFRKEGQNVTLSCEQNLNHDAMYWYRQDPGQGLRLIYYSQIVNDFQKGDIAEGYSVSREKKESFPLTVTSAQKNPTAFYLCASSILVTTPQETQYFGPGTRLLVL.

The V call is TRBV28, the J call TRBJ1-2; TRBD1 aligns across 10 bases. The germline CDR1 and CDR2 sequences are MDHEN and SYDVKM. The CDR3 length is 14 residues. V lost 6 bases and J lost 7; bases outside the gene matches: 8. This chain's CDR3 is CASRRQGAQGGYTF. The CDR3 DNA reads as TGTGCCAGCAGACGACAGGGGGCGCAGGGTGGCTACACCTTC.

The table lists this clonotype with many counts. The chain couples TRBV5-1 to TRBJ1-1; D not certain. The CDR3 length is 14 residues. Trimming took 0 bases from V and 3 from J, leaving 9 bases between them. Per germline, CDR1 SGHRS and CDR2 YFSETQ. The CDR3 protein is CASSLGTADTEAFF. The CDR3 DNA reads TGCGCCAGCAGCTTGGGGACTGCTGACACTGAAGCTTTCTTT.

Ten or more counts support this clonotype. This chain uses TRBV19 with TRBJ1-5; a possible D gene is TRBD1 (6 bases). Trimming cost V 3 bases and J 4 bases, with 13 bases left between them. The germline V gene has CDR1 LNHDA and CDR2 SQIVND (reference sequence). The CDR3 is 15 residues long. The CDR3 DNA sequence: TGTGCCAGTAGTATTTACAGGGCCCTAAATCAGCCCCAGCATTTT. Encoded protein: CASSIYRALNQPQHF.